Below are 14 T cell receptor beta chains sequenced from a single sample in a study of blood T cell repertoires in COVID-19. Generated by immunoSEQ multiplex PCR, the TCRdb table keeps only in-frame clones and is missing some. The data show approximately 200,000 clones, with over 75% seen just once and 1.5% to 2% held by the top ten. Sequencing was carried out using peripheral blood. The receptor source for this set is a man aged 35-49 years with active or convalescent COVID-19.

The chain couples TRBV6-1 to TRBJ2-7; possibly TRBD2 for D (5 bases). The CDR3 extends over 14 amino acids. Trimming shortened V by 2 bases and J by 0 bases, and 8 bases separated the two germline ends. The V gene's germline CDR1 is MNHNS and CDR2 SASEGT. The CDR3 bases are TGTGCCAGCAGTGAATCGGGGTTCTCCTACGAGCAGTACTTC. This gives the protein CASSESGFSYEQYF.

This chain's CDR3 is CASSSDGRGLFF. For the CDR3, the DNA is TGTGCCAGCAGCTCCGATGGGCGGGGACTGTTTTTT. This sequence joins TRBV11-2 and TRBJ1-4, with D unresolved. Germline CDR1 and CDR2: SGHAT and FQNNGV. The CDR3 has 12 residues. V gave up 4 bases and J gave up 13 bases, with 13 bases separating them. Combining the CDR3 with reference TRBV11-2 and TRBJ1-4 gives the whole variable domain EAGVAQSPRYKIIEKRQSVAFWCNPISGHATLYWYQQILGQGPKLLIQFQNNGVVDDSQLPKDRFSAERLKGVDSTLKIQPAKLEDSAVYLCASSSDGRGLFFGSGTQLSVL.

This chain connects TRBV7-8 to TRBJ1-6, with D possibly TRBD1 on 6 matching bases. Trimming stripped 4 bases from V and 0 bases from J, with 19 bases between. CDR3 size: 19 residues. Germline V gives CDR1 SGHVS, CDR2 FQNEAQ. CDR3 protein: CASSSTPGTFSSYNSPLHF. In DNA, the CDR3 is TGTGCCAGCAGCTCAACTCCAGGGACATTCAGCTCCTATAATTCACCCCTCCACTTT.

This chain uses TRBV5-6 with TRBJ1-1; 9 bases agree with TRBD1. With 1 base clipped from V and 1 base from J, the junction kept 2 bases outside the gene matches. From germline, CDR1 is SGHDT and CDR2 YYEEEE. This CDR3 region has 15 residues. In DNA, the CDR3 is TGTGCCAGCAGCTTGACGGACAGGGGGAACACTGAAGCTTTCTTT. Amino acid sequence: CASSLTDRGNTEAFF.

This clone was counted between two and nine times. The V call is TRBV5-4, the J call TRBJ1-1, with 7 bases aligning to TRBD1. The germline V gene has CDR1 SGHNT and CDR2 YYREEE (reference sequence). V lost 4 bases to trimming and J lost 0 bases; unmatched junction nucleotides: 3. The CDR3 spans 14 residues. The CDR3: CASSLGTVNTEAFF. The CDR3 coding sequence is TGTGCCAGCAGCCTCGGGACAGTGAACACTGAAGCTTTCTTT.

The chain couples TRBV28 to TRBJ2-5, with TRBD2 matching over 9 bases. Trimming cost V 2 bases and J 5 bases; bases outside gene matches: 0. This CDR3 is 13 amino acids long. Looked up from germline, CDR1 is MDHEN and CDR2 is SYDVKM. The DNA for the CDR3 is TGTGCCAGCAGTTTAAGCGGGGGGGAGACCCAGTACTTC. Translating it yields CASSLSGGETQYF.

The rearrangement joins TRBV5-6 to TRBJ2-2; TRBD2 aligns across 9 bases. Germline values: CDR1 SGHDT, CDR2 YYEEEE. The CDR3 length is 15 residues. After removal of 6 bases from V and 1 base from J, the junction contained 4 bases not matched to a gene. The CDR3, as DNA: TGTGCCAGCACCGATAGCGGGAGGAACACCGGGGAGCTGTTTTTT. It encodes CASTDSGRNTGELFF.

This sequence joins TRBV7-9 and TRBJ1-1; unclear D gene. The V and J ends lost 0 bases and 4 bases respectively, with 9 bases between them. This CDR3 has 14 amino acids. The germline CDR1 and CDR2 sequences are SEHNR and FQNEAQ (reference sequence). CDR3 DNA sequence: TGTGCCAGCAGCTTAGCCCCCGGTCCCACTGAAGCTTTCTTT. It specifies CASSLAPGPTEAFF. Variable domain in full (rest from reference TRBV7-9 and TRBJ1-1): DTGVSQNPRHKITKRGQNVTFRCDPISEHNRLYWYRQTLGQGPEFLTYFQNEAQLEKSRLLSDRFSAERPKGSFSTLEIQRTEQGDSAMYLCASSLAPGPTEAFFGQGTRLTVV.

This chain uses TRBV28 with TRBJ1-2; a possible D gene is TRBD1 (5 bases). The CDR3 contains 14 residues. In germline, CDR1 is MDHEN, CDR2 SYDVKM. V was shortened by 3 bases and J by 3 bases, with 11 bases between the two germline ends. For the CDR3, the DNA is TGTGCCAGCAGTTTGCCGACAGAAGACTATGGCTACACCTTC. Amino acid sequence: CASSLPTEDYGYTF.

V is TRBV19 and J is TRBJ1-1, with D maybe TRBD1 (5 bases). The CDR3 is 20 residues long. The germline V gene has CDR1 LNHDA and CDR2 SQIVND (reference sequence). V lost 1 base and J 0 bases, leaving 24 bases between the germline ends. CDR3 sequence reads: CASSIVPWGLPILMNTEAFF. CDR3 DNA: TGTGCCAGTAGTATAGTCCCTTGGGGCCTTCCGATACTTATGAACACTGAAGCTTTCTTT.

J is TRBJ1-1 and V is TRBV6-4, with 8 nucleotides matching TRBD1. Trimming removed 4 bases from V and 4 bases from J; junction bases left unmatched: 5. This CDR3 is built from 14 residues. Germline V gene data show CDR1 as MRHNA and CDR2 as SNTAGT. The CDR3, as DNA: TGTGCCAGCAGTGTAACAGGGGGTAGCACTGAAGCTTTCTTT. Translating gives CASSVTGGSTEAFF.

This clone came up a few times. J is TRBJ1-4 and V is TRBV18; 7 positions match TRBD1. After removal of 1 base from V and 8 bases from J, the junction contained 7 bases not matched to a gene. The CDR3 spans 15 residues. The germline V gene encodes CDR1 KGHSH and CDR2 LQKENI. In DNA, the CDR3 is TGTGCCAGCTCACCACAGAGACAGGGAGTGGAAAAACTGTTTTTT. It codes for CASSPQRQGVEKLFF.

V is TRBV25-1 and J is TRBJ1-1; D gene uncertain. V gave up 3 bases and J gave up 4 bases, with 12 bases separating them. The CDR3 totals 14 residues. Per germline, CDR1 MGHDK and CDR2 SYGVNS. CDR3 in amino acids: CASSEYVGSTEAFF. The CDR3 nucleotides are TGTGCCAGCAGTGAGTATGTTGGGAGCACTGAAGCTTTCTTT.

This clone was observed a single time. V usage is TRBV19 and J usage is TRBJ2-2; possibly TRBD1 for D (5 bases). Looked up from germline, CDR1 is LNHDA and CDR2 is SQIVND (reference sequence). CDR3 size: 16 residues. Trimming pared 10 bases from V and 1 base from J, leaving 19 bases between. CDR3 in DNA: TGTGCCACTCCACACCCCTCCAGGGAGAACACCGGGGAGCTGTTTTTT. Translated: CATPHPSRENTGELFF.